Shown below are 22 T cell receptor beta chains from a single sample sequenced in a study of T cell responses to AZD1222 COVID-19 vaccine. Some clones are missing from TCRdb's copy, which holds only in-frame ones; the method was immunoSEQ multiplex PCR. The top ten hold approximately 6.9% of the sample, which has over 150,000 clones, roughly nine tenths seen once. This material consisted of peripheral blood, taken on day 0 of AZD1222 vaccination. The source is an adult in good health.

The chain is built from TRBV3-1 (or the pseudogene TRBV3-2) and TRBJ2-3; no clear D gene. Germline values: CDR1 LGHDT, CDR2 YNNKEL (reference sequence). The CDR3 loop spans 13 amino acids. V lost 4 bases, J lost 5 bases, and 10 bases lay in between. The CDR3 nucleotides are TGTGCCAGCAGCCTAGGACCAGGAGATACGCAGTATTTT. It codes for CASSLGPGDTQYF.

This chain joins TRBV4-1 and TRBJ2-1, with 7 bases aligning to TRBD1. Trimming cost V 4 bases and J 1 base; bases outside gene matches: 10. The CDR3 has 17 residues. CDR1 and CDR2 (germline): MGHRA, YSYEKL. CDR3 protein: CASSPWERQGSYNEQFF. In DNA form, the CDR3 reads TGCGCCAGCAGCCCATGGGAACGACAGGGTTCCTACAATGAGCAGTTCTTC.

The chain links TRBV27 to TRBJ1-4; D is perhaps TRBD1 (5 bases). Germline lookup yields CDR1 MNHEY and CDR2 SMNVEV (reference sequence). The CDR3 has 13 amino acids. The V end lost 2 bases, the J end lost 11 bases, and 12 bases lay between the germline ends. CDR3 DNA sequence: TGTGCCAGCAGTTTAGTAGTCGGGGCTAAACTGTTTTTT. Translated, it gives CASSLVVGAKLFF.

The chain recombines TRBV7-6 with TRBJ1-1; TRBD1 is a possible D gene (5 bases). V lost 0 bases and J 4 bases, leaving 18 bases between the germline ends. The CDR3 has 17 residues. Germline V gene sequence: CDR1 SGHVS, CDR2 FNYEAQ. The CDR3 bases are TGTGCCAGCAGCTTAGCGCGGGGCGCCGAGAGGACCACTGAAGCTTTCTTT. As protein: CASSLARGAERTTEAFF.

The chain employs TRBV4-3 and TRBJ1-1; D remains unclear. CDR3 length: 15 amino acids. V was shortened by 2 bases and J by 1 base, with 11 bases between the two germline ends. The germline V gene has CDR1 LGHNA and CDR2 YSLEER. CDR3 sequence: CASSQLRLRNTEAFF. Written as DNA, the CDR3 is TGCGCCAGCAGCCAATTACGGCTCAGGAACACTGAAGCTTTCTTT.

The V gene is TRBV14, the J gene TRBJ2-1, with D uncertain. The CDR3 spans 16 residues. V lost 1 base to trimming and J lost 0 bases, with 10 bases between them. Germline CDR1 SGHDN, CDR2 FVKESK. The DNA for the CDR3 is TGTGCCAGCAGCCAAGCCCCTCCAAGCTCCTACAATGAGCAGTTCTTC. Encoded protein: CASSQAPPSSYNEQFF. The whole variable domain, filled in from reference TRBV14 and TRBJ2-1, reads EAGVTQFPSHSVIEKGQTVTLRCDPISGHDNLYWYRRVMGKEIKFLLHFVKESKQDESGMPNNRFLAERTGGTYSTLKVQPAELEDSGVYFCASSQAPPSSYNEQFFGPGTRLTVL.

The chain couples TRBV28 to TRBJ2-7, with TRBD1 identical over 10 bases. V dropped 6 bases and J dropped 3; count of bases not matched to a gene: 8. The germline CDR1 and CDR2 sequences are MDHEN and SYDVKM. The CDR3 is 15 residues long. CDR3 coding DNA: TGTGCCAGCAGAGACGGTGGACAGGGGGGCTACGAGCAGTACTTC. It yields the protein CASRDGGQGGYEQYF.

The rearrangement uses TRBV7-9 and TRBJ1-1; TRBD1 aligns across 7 bases. This CDR3 comprises 14 residues. Germline CDR1 reads SEHNR; CDR2 reads FQNEAQ (reference sequence). The trim removed 8 bases at V and 1 base at J, leaving 7 bases unmatched. CDR3 DNA: TGTGCCAGCGGCAGGGGGTCCACGAACACTGAAGCTTTCTTT. Amino acids: CASGRGSTNTEAFF.

The chain joins TRBV7-2 to TRBJ1-2; perhaps TRBD1 as D (5 bases). The germline V gene encodes CDR1 SGHTA and CDR2 FQGNSA. CDR3 length equals 14 residues. Trimming left V 0 bases short and J 4 bases short, with 9 bases between. The DNA for the CDR3 is TGTGCCAGCAGCTTAGCAGGGGCGTTCTATGGCTACACCTTC. Protein: CASSLAGAFYGYTF.

The chain joins TRBV27 to TRBJ2-7; 8 bases are a match to TRBD2. The ends lost 5 bases at V and 5 bases at J; junction bases unmatched: 14. This CDR3 spans 16 amino acids. Looked up from germline, CDR1 is MNHEY and CDR2 is SMNVEV (reference sequence). The CDR3, as DNA: TGTGCCAGCAGTCGAAGAGGGACTAGTGTTCAGGACGAGCAGTACGTC. Protein sequence: CASSRRGTSVQDEQYV.

The chain has TRBV29-1 and TRBJ2-7, with 13 bases that match TRBD2. J lost 4 bases, V lost 2 bases, and 5 bases had no gene match. This CDR3 comprises 15 residues. The germline V gene encodes CDR1 SQVTM and CDR2 ANQGSEA. CDR3 coding DNA: TGCAGCGTTGAACCACGGACTAGCGGGGGTTACGAGCAGTACGTC. This translates into CSVEPRTSGGYEQYV.

This clone turned up a few times. The rearrangement links TRBV27 to TRBJ1-1; D uncertain. This CDR3 is built from 16 residues. The V end lost 4 bases, the J end lost 1 base, and 16 bases lay between the germline ends. CDR1 and CDR2 (germline): MNHEY, SMNVEV (reference sequence). The CDR3 protein is CASSSPRMRWNTEAFF. The CDR3 nucleotides are TGTGCCAGCAGTTCTCCACGCATGAGATGGAACACTGAAGCTTTCTTT.

The chain recombines TRBV6-4 with TRBJ2-2; tentative D call: TRBD1 (5 bases). Germline-derived CDR1 and CDR2 are MRHNA and SNTAGT. The CDR3 has 15 amino acids. V was trimmed by 4 bases and J by 1 base, leaving 10 bases between them. Written as DNA, the CDR3 is TGTGCCAGCAGTGCAAGTACAGGGAACACCGGGGAGCTGTTTTTT. Translation: CASSASTGNTGELFF.

V and J are TRBV19 and TRBJ1-6; possibly TRBD1 for D (5 bases). Trimming left V 4 bases short and J 7 bases short, with 17 bases between. Per the germline V gene, CDR1 is LNHDA and CDR2 is SQIVND (reference sequence). This CDR3 is built from 16 residues. CDR3 in amino acids: CASSSGHRTRNSPLHF. CDR3 nucleotides: TGTGCCAGTAGTAGTGGACACCGGACTAGGAATTCACCCCTCCACTTT. Combining the CDR3 with reference TRBV19 and TRBJ1-6 gives the whole variable domain DGGITQSPKYLFRKEGQNVTLSCEQNLNHDAMYWYRQDPGQGLRLIYYSQIVNDFQKGDIAEGYSVSREKKESFPLTVTSAQKNPTAFYLCASSSGHRTRNSPLHFGNGTRLTVT.

The J gene is TRBJ2-2, the V gene TRBV2; 8 nucleotides align to TRBD2. The germline gives CDR1 SNHLY, CDR2 FYNNEI. Trimming removed 6 bases from V and 7 bases from J; junction bases left unmatched: 7. This CDR3 spans 14 amino acids. This CDR3 is CASRPGLGDGELFF. The CDR3 nucleotides read TGTGCCAGCAGGCCGGGACTAGGGGACGGGGAGCTGTTTTTT.

This clone has just one count. The CDR3 here is CASSLRQGGTGELFF. The CDR3 DNA is TGTGCCAGCAGTTTACGACAGGGCGGCACCGGGGAGCTGTTTTTT. The chain links TRBV6-5 to TRBJ2-2, with 7 positions matching TRBD1. The J segment lost 4 bases and the V segment lost 4 bases, leaving 6 bases of the junction unmatched. There are 15 residues in the CDR3. The germline V gene encodes CDR1 MNHEY and CDR2 SVGAGI.

J is TRBJ2-1 and V is TRBV7-9; weak D call: TRBD2 (6 bases). The CDR3 runs 14 residues. Germline CDR1 is SEHNR and CDR2 is FQNEAQ (reference sequence). V lost 5 bases, J lost 10 bases, and 18 bases lay in between. The CDR3 DNA is TGTGCCAGCAGCCTGGATGGACTATCATTAGAGCAGTTCTTC. It yields the protein CASSLDGLSLEQFF. Supplemented by reference TRBV7-9 and TRBJ2-1, the full variable domain reads DTGVSQNPRHKITKRGQNVTFRCDPISEHNRLYWYRQTLGQGPEFLTYFQNEAQLEKSRLLSDRFSAERPKGSFSTLEIQRTEQGDSAMYLCASSLDGLSLEQFFGPGTRLTVL.

The chain joins TRBV5-4 to TRBJ2-5, with TRBD1 identical over 9 bases. With 4 bases clipped from V and 4 bases from J, the junction kept 5 bases outside the gene matches. The V gene's germline CDR1 is SGHNT and CDR2 YYREEE (reference sequence). CDR3 length: 14 residues. The CDR3 region is CASSHTGGRETQYF. The CDR3 DNA reads TGTGCCAGCAGCCATACAGGGGGCAGAGAGACCCAGTACTTC.

The rearrangement joins TRBV4-1 to TRBJ2-6, with 8 bases that match TRBD1. The V gene end was trimmed by 3 bases and the J gene end by 4 bases; junction bases not matched to a gene: 8. Germline-derived CDR1 and CDR2 are MGHRA and YSYEKL. The CDR3 is 17 residues long. The CDR3 reads CASSQQAGGLGANVLTF. The CDR3 DNA follows: TGCGCCAGCAGCCAGCAGGCAGGGGGCTTAGGGGCCAACGTCCTGACTTTC.

The chain is built from TRBV2 and TRBJ2-7, with D perhaps TRBD1 (7 bases). The CDR3 has 16 amino acids. V was clipped by 4 bases and J by 2 bases, with 18 bases between them. Germline V gene lookup returns CDR1 SNHLY and CDR2 FYNNEI. Written as DNA, the CDR3 is TGTGCCAGCAGTGTTACCAGACAGGGACTGCCCTACGAGCAGTACTTC. This encodes CASSVTRQGLPYEQYF.

This clone came up once. The V and J genes are TRBV4-1 and TRBJ1-1, with a possible D match to TRBD1 (5 bases). V was shortened by 0 bases and J by 0 bases, with 14 bases between the two germline ends. CDR1 and CDR2 from the germline V gene are MGHRA and YSYEKL. CDR3 length: 17 residues. The CDR3: CASSQEGRGGMNTEAFF. As DNA, the CDR3 is TGCGCCAGCAGCCAAGAGGGGAGGGGAGGTATGAACACTGAAGCTTTCTTT.

This sequence joins TRBV19 and TRBJ1-5; possibly TRBD1 for D (6 bases). Germline V gives CDR1 LNHDA, CDR2 SQIVND (reference sequence). Trimming took off 4 bases at V and 1 base at J, with 8 bases between the two ends. CDR3 length: 14 residues. The CDR3 DNA sequence: TGTGCCAGTAGTAAGACAGGCAGCAATCAGCCCCAGCATTTT. It is translated as CASSKTGSNQPQHF.